This T cell receptor beta chain was sequenced in a study of molecular identifiers for immune sequencing clone quantification. Study-wide context: The replicate experiment used RNA from about 21,000 or 97,000 naive CD8 cells. This RNA was split into five aliquots, and four of them were sequenced.

General study findings and limits: Highly expanded clone sizes could be underestimated through barcode sharing by identical TCR molecules.

A note on this clonotype: What it binds is unknown.

TCRdb ran MiXCR on the PCR reads and lists one entry per CDR3 protein. Of 35,000 to 45,000 distinct CDR3 sequences listed, around a sixth are singletons. The CDR3 extends over 15 amino acids. The trim removed 6 bases at V and 4 bases at J, leaving 5 bases unmatched. Germline CDR1 LGHDT, CDR2 YNNKEL (reference sequence). The chain recombines TRBV3-1 with TRBJ2-1; 11 nucleotides line up with TRBD2. Sequenced sample: naive CD8+ T cells from blood, with Jurkat cell RNA spiked in. Indicated subset: FACS-sorted CD8+CD4-CCR7+CD45RA+ naive T cells. The clonotype was recovered from a human donor in good health. Some libraries in this study had Jurkat cell RNA spiked in. DNA for the CDR3: TGTGCCAGCAGAAATACTAGCGGGGGATACAATGAGCAGTTCTTC. This sequence encodes CASRNTSGGYNEQFF.